This T cell receptor (beta chain) emerged from a study of human T cells and chemical hapten exposure. Study overall: Patches that contained 0.01% DPC were applied to the upper back and read at 6 days.

Germline-derived CDR1 and CDR2 are SGHVS and FQNEAQ. Trimming took off 0 bases at V and 1 base at J, with 6 bases between the two ends. The CDR3 runs to 14 residues. The time point was: patch test 1, 2 weeks after DPC sensitization. Indicated treatment: therapeutic diphenylcyclopropenone sensitization with weekly scalp DPC. Alopecia patients, 18 to 70 years old and DPC-suitable, served as donors. In TCRdb, the RACE reads were re-called with MiXCR into one record per CDR3 protein. The sample has tens of thousands of distinct CDR3 sequences; 10% are singletons. The clonotype was recovered from a man in his forties or fifties with alopecia areata. Some clones in this sample may be carry-over from other donors' samples. The chain links TRBV7-8 to TRBJ2-5; the D gene is possibly TRBD2 (5 bases). The sequences come from whole blood, collected in connection with sensitization to the hapten diphenylcyclopropenone (DPC). In nucleotides, the CDR3 is TGTGCCAGCAGCTTAGCGAGCGGCCAAGAGACCCAGTACTTC. This sequence encodes CASSLASGQETQYF. The whole variable domain, filled in from reference TRBV7-8 and TRBJ2-5, reads GAGVSQSPRYKVAKRGQDVALRCDPISGHVSLFWYQQALGQGPEFLTYFQNEAQLDKSGLPSDRFFAERPEGSVSTLKIQRTQQEDSAVYLCASSLASGQETQYFGPGTRLLVL.